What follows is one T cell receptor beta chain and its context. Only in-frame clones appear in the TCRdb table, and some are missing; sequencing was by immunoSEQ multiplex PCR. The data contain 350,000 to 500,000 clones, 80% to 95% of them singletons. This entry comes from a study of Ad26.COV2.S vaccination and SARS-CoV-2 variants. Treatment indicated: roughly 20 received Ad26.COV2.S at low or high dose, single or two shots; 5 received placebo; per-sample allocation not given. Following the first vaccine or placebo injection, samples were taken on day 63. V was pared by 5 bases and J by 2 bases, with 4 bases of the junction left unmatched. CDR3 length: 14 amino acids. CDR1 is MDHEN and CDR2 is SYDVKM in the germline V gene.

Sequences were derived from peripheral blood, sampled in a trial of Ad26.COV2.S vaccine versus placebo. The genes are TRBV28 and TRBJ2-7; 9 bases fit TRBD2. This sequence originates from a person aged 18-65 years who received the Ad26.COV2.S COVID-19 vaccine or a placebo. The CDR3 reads CASSPSGNTYEQYF. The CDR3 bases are TGTGCCAGCAGTCCTAGCGGGAACACCTACGAGCAGTACTTC.